This entry lists 32 T cell receptor beta chains sequenced from one sample in a study of CD8+ T cells in alopecia areata. As for treatment: oral pan-JAK inhibitor, 5-10 mg twice daily. Investigators isolated RNA and reverse transcribed it into cDNA to act as the sequencing template. Some clones are missing from TCRdb's copy, which holds only in-frame ones; the method was immunoSEQ multiplex PCR. Here the sample spans a few hundred thousand clones, about 60% being singletons. The material was CD4+ T cells sorted from blood, obtained between weeks 51 and 54, from a patient treated with tofacitinib. The receptors stem from a human donor with alopecia areata.

V and J are TRBV29-1 and TRBJ2-2; TRBD1 matches at 7 bases. V trimming: 4 bases; J trimming: 0 bases; junction bases outside the gene matches: 2. CDR1 SQVTM and CDR2 ANQGSEA come from the germline V gene. The length of the CDR3 is 14 residues. The CDR3 DNA sequence: TGCAGCGTTGGGGGACAGACGAACACCGGGGAGCTGTTTTTT. Its protein is CSVGGQTNTGELFF.

This clone was counted once. The rearrangement links TRBV6-1 to TRBJ2-1, with 13 nucleotides matching TRBD2. After removal of 4 bases from V and 12 bases from J, the junction contained 3 bases not matched to a gene. Germline V gene sequence: CDR1 MNHNS, CDR2 SASEGT. This CDR3 has 13 residues. The DNA of the CDR3 is TGTGCCAGCAGTGCGGGACTAGCGGGGACGCAGTTCTTC. The encoded protein is CASSAGLAGTQFF.

This chain uses TRBV30 with TRBJ1-1, with a tentative D call TRBD1 (5 bases). V lost 0 bases, J lost 2 bases, and 10 bases lay in between. This CDR3 is 14 amino acids long. Germline assignment: CDR1 GTSNPN and CDR2 SVGIG (reference sequence). The CDR3 reads CAWSVRGGNTEAFF. CDR3 DNA sequence: TGTGCCTGGAGTGTACGGGGGGGAAACACTGAAGCTTTCTTT.

This clone occurred a few times. V and J are TRBV4-1 and TRBJ2-7; a weak D match, TRBD2 (7 bases). This CDR3 is 16 amino acids long. The V gene's germline CDR1 is MGHRA and CDR2 YSYEKL. Trimming removed 2 bases at V and 5 bases at J, with 19 bases between. The CDR3 nucleotides read TGCGCCAGCAGCCAACCTCCCGTTGCGGGGGCCGACGAGCAGTACTTC. The encoded protein is CASSQPPVAGADEQYF.

In regard to this clone: The identical CDR3 is also encoded by other nucleotide sequences in the sample. The chain combines TRBV5-1 with TRBJ2-1; D gene ambiguous. This CDR3 spans 14 amino acids. V gave up 1 base and J gave up 0 bases, with 5 bases separating them. CDR1 and CDR2 from the germline V gene are SGHRS and YFSETQ. The CDR3 DNA reads TGCGCCAGCAGCTTGTCGGGCTCCTACAATGAGCAGTTCTTC. As protein: CASSLSGSYNEQFF.

The DNA for the CDR3 is TGCAGTGCTCAAAGGGGAGATACGCAGTATTTT. Translated, it gives CSAQRGDTQYF. The V call is TRBV20-1, the J call TRBJ2-3; tentative D call: TRBD1 (5 bases). CDR3 size: 11 residues. Deletions cut 5 bases from V and 5 bases from J, with 8 bases between. Germline lookup yields CDR1 DFQATT and CDR2 SNEGSKA (reference sequence).

This clone was picked up a small number of times. Here the CDR3 reads CSSHPLADQETQYF. CDR3 DNA sequence: TGCAGCTCGCACCCACTAGCGGACCAAGAGACCCAGTACTTC. V and J are TRBV29-1 and TRBJ2-5; 8 nucleotides match TRBD2. Germline loops: CDR1 SQVTM, CDR2 ANQGSEA. V was clipped by 8 bases and J by 0 bases; unmatched bases: 8. This CDR3 has 14 amino acids.

This chain uses TRBV29-1 with TRBJ1-2; D remains ambiguous. Germline CDR1 and CDR2: SQVTM and ANQGSEA. The CDR3 has 16 amino acids. The germline V and J ends were trimmed by 3 bases and 4 bases, with 21 bases remaining between them. CDR3 coding DNA: TGCAGCGTTGATTATTTAGGGCGCGGGAACTCCTATGGCTACACCTTC. Its translation is CSVDYLGRGNSYGYTF.

V and J are TRBV5-1 and TRBJ2-5; D is unresolved. This CDR3 is built from 13 residues. V lost 2 bases, J lost 5 bases, and 10 bases lay in between. Per the germline V gene, CDR1 is SGHRS and CDR2 is YFSETQ. CDR3 sequence reads: CASSLILQETQYF. Here the CDR3 DNA reads TGCGCCAGCAGCTTAATACTTCAGGAGACCCAGTACTTC.

The chain couples TRBV27 to TRBJ2-7; 7 bases align to TRBD1. Germline values: CDR1 MNHEY, CDR2 SMNVEV (reference sequence). Trimming removed 6 bases from V and 4 bases from J; junction bases left unmatched: 9. The CDR3 has 14 residues. In nucleotides, the CDR3 is TGTGCCAGCAGCCCAAGGGGGCGCGGATACGAGCAGTACTTC. Translation gives CASSPRGRGYEQYF.

This chain links TRBV4-3 with TRBJ1-1, with TRBD1 as a possible D gene (6 bases). Per germline, CDR1 LGHNA and CDR2 YSLEER. Deletions cut 0 bases from V and 1 base from J, with 12 bases between. This CDR3 spans 16 amino acids. CDR3 nucleotide sequence: TGCGCCAGCAGCCAAGAACAGGGCATGAGGAACACTGAAGCTTTCTTT. It is translated as CASSQEQGMRNTEAFF.

This clone was seen a few times. This CDR3 is CAISESTVRNQPQHF. The DNA for the CDR3 is TGTGCCATCAGTGAGTCGACAGTTCGCAATCAGCCCCAGCATTTT. The V gene is TRBV10-3, the J gene TRBJ1-5; a weak D match, TRBD1 (5 bases). The CDR3 has 15 residues. Per the germline V gene, CDR1 is ENHRY and CDR2 is SYGVKD. Trimming shortened V by 0 bases and J by 2 bases, and 8 bases separated the two germline ends.

The chain employs TRBV7-9 and TRBJ2-5, with D unclear. Germline values: CDR1 SEHNR, CDR2 FQNEAQ (reference sequence). V was pared by 5 bases and J by 4 bases, with 8 bases between. CDR3 length: 12 amino acids. CDR3 sequence reads: CASSGGRETQYF. The CDR3 region has the DNA TGTGCCAGCAGCGGCGGACGAGAGACCCAGTACTTC. The variable domain in full, with the rest retrieved from reference TRBV7-9 and TRBJ2-5, is DTGVSQNPRHKITKRGQNVTFRCDPISEHNRLYWYRQTLGQGPEFLTYFQNEAQLEKSRLLSDRFSAERPKGSFSTLEIQRTEQGDSAMYLCASSGGRETQYFGPGTRLLVL.

The J gene is TRBJ1-4, the V gene TRBV29-1; 9 bases fit TRBD1. The J segment lost 10 bases and the V segment lost 5 bases, leaving 11 bases of the junction unmatched. Germline values: CDR1 SQVTM, CDR2 ANQGSEA. This CDR3 contains 14 residues. CDR3 in amino acids: CSVRFSPGQGKLFF. CDR3 nucleotide sequence: TGCAGCGTTAGATTCTCCCCGGGACAGGGAAAACTGTTTTTT.

Only a few counts were recorded for this clone. This chain links TRBV5-1 with TRBJ2-1, with D possibly matching TRBD1 (5 bases). CDR3 length equals 13 residues. The V and J ends lost 4 bases and 8 bases respectively, with 13 bases between them. Per the germline V gene, CDR1 is SGHRS and CDR2 is YFSETQ. CDR3 sequence: CASSNLRGDEQFF. CDR3 coding DNA: TGCGCCAGCAGCAATCTTAGGGGCGATGAGCAGTTCTTC.

This chain's CDR3 is CASSRSWTGKVDGYTF. The DNA of the CDR3 is TGCGCCAGCAGCCGGTCGTGGACAGGGAAGGTTGATGGCTACACCTTC. The genes are TRBV5-1 and TRBJ1-2, with 8 positions matching TRBD1. Germline assignment: CDR1 SGHRS and CDR2 YFSETQ. This CDR3 spans 16 amino acids. Trimming cost V 4 bases and J 6 bases; bases outside gene matches: 14.

A single count supports this clone. V is TRBV14 and J is TRBJ2-3; D is ambiguous. The germline CDR1 and CDR2 sequences are SGHDN and FVKESK. The ends were cut back, 4 bases at V and 2 bases at J, with 10 bases in the middle. This CDR3 region has 14 residues. The CDR3 DNA follows: TGTGCCAGCAGCCGACTCCAAGACACAGATACGCAGTATTTT. This encodes CASSRLQDTDTQYF.

The chain uses TRBV6-6 and TRBJ1-1; D may be TRBD1 (6 bases). CDR3 length equals 12 residues. Germline V lookup: CDR1 MNHNY, CDR2 SVGAGI (reference sequence). The germline V and J ends were trimmed by 6 bases and 8 bases, with 13 bases remaining between them. CDR3 sequence: CASRIGTGEAFF. DNA of the CDR3: TGTGCCAGCAGGATCGGTACAGGGGAAGCTTTCTTT.

The chain employs TRBV7-2 and TRBJ2-7; TRBD2 might be the D (6 bases). V dropped 3 bases and J dropped 3 bases, with 12 bases sitting between them. The CDR3 covers 14 residues. The V gene's germline CDR1 is SGHTA and CDR2 FQGNSA. CDR3 sequence: CASSFTGEVYEQYF. CDR3 nucleotides: TGTGCCAGCAGCTTCACGGGGGAGGTCTACGAGCAGTACTTC. The full variable domain, completed using reference TRBV7-2 and TRBJ2-7, is GAGVSQSPSNKVTEKGKDVELRCDPISGHTALYWYRQSLGQGLEFLIYFQGNSAPDKSGLPSDRFSAERTGGSVSTLTIQRTQQEDSAVYLCASSFTGEVYEQYFGPGTRLTVT.

J is TRBJ1-2 and V is TRBV5-4; no firm D call. CDR1 is SGHNT and CDR2 is YYREEE in the germline V gene (reference sequence). The CDR3 contains 13 residues. Trimming pared 2 bases from V and 8 bases from J, leaving 13 bases between. This CDR3 is CASSLGQLKGYTF. DNA of the CDR3: TGTGCCAGCAGCTTAGGCCAGCTAAAAGGCTACACCTTC.

In this sample, this clone turned up a few times. J is TRBJ2-7 and V is TRBV30; possible D gene TRBD1, 7 bases. CDR1 and CDR2 from the germline V gene are GTSNPN and SVGIG (reference sequence). This CDR3 has 12 amino acids. Trimming pared 4 bases from V and 6 bases from J, leaving 13 bases between. The CDR3 DNA reads as TGTGCCTGGAATAACAGGGGAGGCGAGCAGTACTTC. Translating gives CAWNNRGGEQYF.

This chain connects TRBV6-5 to TRBJ1-5; no definite D call. The V and J ends lost 0 bases and 6 bases respectively, with 6 bases between them. The CDR3 is made up of 13 amino acids. Germline V gene sequence: CDR1 MNHEY, CDR2 SVGAGI. CDR3 nucleotides: TGTGCCAGCAGTTACTCGAAAGGTCAGCCCCAGCATTTT. It yields the protein CASSYSKGQPQHF.

This clone was seen a few times. CDR3 in DNA: TGTGCCAGCGCGGATCAGGGAGGGAACACTGAAGCTTTCTTT. Its protein product is CASADQGGNTEAFF. The rearrangement joins TRBV7-9 to TRBJ1-1; D is perhaps TRBD1 (5 bases). The germline V gene has CDR1 SEHNR and CDR2 FQNEAQ (reference sequence). Between the trimmed V and J ends, which lost 8 bases and 1 base, there was a span of 14 bases. The CDR3 has 14 residues.

This clone was counted only a few times. The chain combines TRBV6-1 with TRBJ1-2; D ambiguous. Germline lookup yields CDR1 MNHNS and CDR2 SASEGT. The CDR3 consists of 14 residues. Between the trimmed V and J ends, which lost 0 bases and 4 bases, there was a span of 9 bases. CDR3 sequence reads: CASSEAVSVYGYTF. The DNA of the CDR3 is TGTGCCAGCAGTGAAGCGGTCTCCGTCTATGGCTACACCTTC.

V and J are TRBV30 and TRBJ2-1; D is perhaps TRBD1 (6 bases). The CDR3 has 18 amino acids. The V gene's germline CDR1 is GTSNPN and CDR2 SVGIG (reference sequence). Between the trimmed V and J ends, which lost 2 bases and 4 bases, there was a span of 24 bases. This CDR3 reads CAWSYPLGLVGAYNEQFF. The DNA of the CDR3 is TGTGCCTGGAGTTATCCCTTGGGTTTAGTGGGGGCGTACAATGAGCAGTTCTTC.

This clone has more than one count but fewer than ten. The CDR3 DNA reads as TGTGCCGCCCCCCGCGGGCAGGGTGGCTATGGCTACACCTTC. As protein: CAAPRGQGGYGYTF. The rearrangement joins TRBV27 to TRBJ1-2, with D perhaps matching TRBD1 (5 bases). CDR3 length equals 14 residues. Per germline, CDR1 MNHEY and CDR2 SMNVEV (reference sequence). V lost 11 bases to trimming and J lost 4 bases, with 20 bases between them.

This clone was counted a few times. V is TRBV7-3 and J is TRBJ2-3; D gene uncertain. Between the trimmed V and J ends, which lost 1 base and 6 bases, there was a span of 8 bases. Per germline, CDR1 SGHTA and CDR2 FQGTGA. The CDR3 has 13 residues. The CDR3 nucleotides are TGTGCCAGCAGCTTAAGTCGGGCGGATACGCAGTATTTT. It codes for CASSLSRADTQYF.

This clone was seen only a few times. This chain uses TRBV7-9 with TRBJ2-7; 11 bases line up with TRBD2. Germline V gene sequence: CDR1 SEHNR, CDR2 FQNEAQ (reference sequence). The V gene end was trimmed by 3 bases and the J gene end by 1 base; junction bases not matched to a gene: 2. CDR3 size: 15 residues. CDR3 DNA: TGTGCCAGCAGCTTGGGACTAGCGGAATCCTACGAGCAGTACTTC. Encoded protein: CASSLGLAESYEQYF.

V is TRBV7-2 and J is TRBJ2-1; 8 nucleotides align to TRBD1. CDR3 size: 15 residues. V shed 4 bases, J shed 2 bases, and the junction held 4 bases outside the gene matches. The germline V gene encodes CDR1 SGHTA and CDR2 FQGNSA. As DNA, the CDR3 is TGTGCCAGCAGCTCAGGGGGCAACACCTACAATGAGCAGTTCTTC. This codes for CASSSGGNTYNEQFF.

The CDR3 coding sequence is TGTGCCAGCTCACCACCCGATACCCGGCGCCACTACGAGCAGTACTTC. This encodes CASSPPDTRRHYEQYF. The V gene is TRBV18, the J gene TRBJ2-7, with unresolved D. The CDR3 is 16 amino acids. The V and J ends lost 0 bases and 3 bases respectively, with 15 bases between them. Germline V CDR1 and CDR2: KGHSH, LQKENI.

This clone was found a few times. CDR3 DNA sequence: TGCGCCAGCAGCTTGCAGGATTTTAATTCACCCCTCCACTTT. It encodes CASSLQDFNSPLHF. The rearrangement links TRBV5-1 to TRBJ1-6; no definite D call. CDR3 size: 14 residues. Between the trimmed V and J ends, which lost 1 base and 6 bases, there was a span of 8 bases. CDR1 and CDR2 from the germline V gene are SGHRS and YFSETQ.

V usage is TRBV30 and J usage is TRBJ2-3; D remains ambiguous. The CDR3 sequence is 12 residues long. CDR1 is GTSNPN, CDR2 SVGIG, per germline (reference sequence). V was shortened by 1 base and J by 4 bases, with 6 bases between the two germline ends. The CDR3 is CAWSAVADTQYF. The CDR3 DNA follows: TGTGCCTGGAGTGCTGTGGCAGATACGCAGTATTTT.